Given below is one T cell receptor beta chain in context. The sample is drawn from a study of blood T cell repertoires in COVID-19. Across the whole study: Donors in the United States, Italy and Spain gave samples during acute or convalescent COVID-19. From T cells, B-cell-depleted T cells, or PBMCs came the material, which was cDNA or gDNA.

CDR1 is MDHEN and CDR2 is SYDVKM in the germline V gene. There are 13 residues in the CDR3. V lost 6 bases and J lost 6; bases outside the gene matches: 4. Authors' processing steps: Amplification of reference gene primers was used by the study to estimate nucleated cell counts. Profiling relied on immunoSEQ multiplex PCR, and the TCRdb table lists in-frame clones only, not all of them. The D gene and trimming were derived from the DNA, and the V and J assignments and clone size from that table. This sample has over 100,000 clones; roughly 90% occur once, and the top ten carry 19%. The clonotype originates from a human donor with acute or convalescent COVID-19. The donor label of this sample is uncertain. Specimen: peripheral blood. V is TRBV28 and J is TRBJ1-4; 7 nucleotides align to TRBD1. CDR3 protein: CASRRGQDEKLFF. CDR3 bases: TGTGCCAGCAGGAGGGGGCAGGATGAAAAACTGTTTTTT.